The rows below give T cell receptor beta chains drawn from one sample of a study of control samples from healthy donors and cancer patients. Profiling relied on immunoSEQ multiplex PCR, and the TCRdb table lists in-frame clones only, not all of them. This sample carries about 220,000 clones, about 93% of them seen once, and the ten largest clones take approximately 1.5%. The sample was blood. These receptor sequences come from a man in his fifties or sixties in good health. Each CDR3 is given without its conserved first and last residue. Fields, in order: CDR3 length, clone size, V gene, CDR3 protein. Size tells how often a clone was seen (once, few, many) or the class of an expanded clone, and some rows leave it out.

12 | once | TRBV18 | ASSPLHVTGELF
13 | NA | TRBV27 | ASRSQGRGQETQY
11 | NA | TRBV12-5 | ASGLTGTGTQY
14 | NA | TRBV6-6 | ASSYPEGTGNSPLH
13 | once | TRBV28 | ASSPWRGGPGEQF
10 | NA | TRBV5-1 | ASSQQADTQY
12 | NA | TRBV5-4 | ASSIQGADYGYT
14 | NA | TRBV23-1 | ASSQSSSLKYNEQF
16 | NA | TRBV9 | ASSVARPESSGANVLT
14 | NA | TRBV9 | ASSFPPRQSTDTQY
15 | once | TRBV27 | ASSLRRTDPNTDTQY
13 | NA | TRBV30 | AWMRDNYSGNTIY
13 | NA | TRBV5-1 | ASSARLAPGNEQF
12 | NA | TRBV7-9 | ASSLGTSADTQY
11 | NA | TRBV12-3/TRBV12-4 | AGSTALNTEAF
13 | NA | TRBV5-1 | ASSLIGGGNEKLF
11 | NA | TRBV3-1/TRBV3-2 | ASSPGQGGTQY
14 | NA | TRBV6-6 | ASSRGGTGGQETQY
16 | NA | TRBV2 | ASSGPPRYTSEEETQY
9 | NA | TRBV28 | ASSPGTEAF
11 | NA | TRBV3-1/TRBV3-2 | ASSQAGIYGYT
10 | NA | TRBV9 | ASSPGKDTQY